This T cell receptor beta chain derives from a study of T-cell reconstitution after alpha-beta-depleted transplantation in children. The TCRbeta library incorporated unique molecular identifiers. A single record per CDR3 protein comes from TCRdb applying MiXCR to the PCR reads. Here the sample spans hundreds of thousands of distinct CDR3 sequences, around a sixth being singletons. The source material was PBMCs from the stem cell graft donor, sampled from the stem cell graft. The clonotype was recovered from a human donor who donated a stem cell graft to a child with acute myeloid leukemia.

This CDR3 reads CASSQVGTEKLFF. The CDR3, as DNA: TGCGCCAGCAGCCAGGTTGGGACAGAAAAACTGTTTTTT. V and J are TRBV4-3 and TRBJ1-4; tentatively, D is TRBD1 (6 bases). Germline V gives CDR1 LGHNA, CDR2 YSLEER. Trimming took 3 bases from V and 8 from J, leaving 10 bases between them. The CDR3 runs to 13 residues.